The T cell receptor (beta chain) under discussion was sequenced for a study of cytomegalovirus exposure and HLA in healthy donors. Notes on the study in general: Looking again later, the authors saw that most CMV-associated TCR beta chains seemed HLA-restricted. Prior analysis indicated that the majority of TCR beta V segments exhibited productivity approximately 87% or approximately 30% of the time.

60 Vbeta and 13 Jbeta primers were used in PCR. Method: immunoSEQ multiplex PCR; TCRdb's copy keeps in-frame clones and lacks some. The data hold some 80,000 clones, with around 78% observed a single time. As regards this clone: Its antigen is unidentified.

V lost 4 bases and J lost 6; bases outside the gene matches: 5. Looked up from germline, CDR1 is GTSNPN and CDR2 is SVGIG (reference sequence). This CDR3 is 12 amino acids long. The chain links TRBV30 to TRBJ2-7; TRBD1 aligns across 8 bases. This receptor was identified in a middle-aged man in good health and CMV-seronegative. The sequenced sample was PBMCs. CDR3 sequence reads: CAWTQQGGEQYF. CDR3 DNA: TGTGCCTGGACACAACAGGGGGGCGAGCAGTACTTC.